This T cell receptor beta chain was sequenced in a study of T cell changes during pregnancy in multiple sclerosis (dated by TCRdb to the late 2010s). General notes on the study: The study examined how the T cell repertoire changed over the course of pregnancy in women with multiple sclerosis.

Libraries were made using the immunoSEQ multiplex PCR assay. TCRdb stores this immuneACCESS table with in-frame sequences only. Part of the clones is absent; in the studies checked, under half of the shortfall reflects unresolved V genes, and no reason is known for the rest. The sample table records tens of thousands of clones; over 75% of these occur just once. Clones ranked in the top ten supply less than 0.45% of the sample. The V end gives up 4 bases and the J end 0 bases, leaving 12 bases in the junction not matched to a gene. From the cysteine up to the phenylalanine, the CDR3 has a length of 17 residues. CDR3 DNA is the only sequence kept; it has 51 bases, read in frame from the first base. The CDR1 and CDR2 encoded by the germline V gene (reference sequence) are SGHNT and YYREEE. About this clone itself: Which antigen it targets is not known. The sample holds no much larger clone one base away, and base qualities are not on file.

The sample here was CD4+ T cells from peripheral blood mononuclear cells, taken in the third trimester of pregnancy. The chain was built from TRBV5-4 and TRBJ2-7; 8 middle bases align to TRBD2. This TCR was recovered from a female donor with multiple sclerosis, enrolled in a pregnancy study. The CDR3 region has the sequence CASSRSGGGVSSYEQYF. Read as DNA, the sequence is TGTGCCAGCAGCCGCTCCGGGGGGGGCGTTAGCTCCTACGAGCAGTACTTC.